This T cell receptor beta chain comes out of a study of T-cell reconstitution after alpha-beta-depleted transplantation in children. In its sample, this clonotype was seen a few times. Germline-derived CDR1 and CDR2 are LGHNA and YNFKEQ. The CDR3 extends over 15 amino acids. The ends lost 3 bases at V and 4 bases at J; junction bases unmatched: 6. Unique molecular identifiers tagged the TCRbeta library. TCRdb fed the PCR reads into MiXCR, producing one record per CDR3 protein. The sample lists about 610,000 distinct CDR3 sequences, about 10% occurring once. Sequenced material: PBMCs from the stem cell graft donor, taken from the stem cell graft. The receptor comes from a human donor who donated a stem cell graft to a child with acute myeloid leukemia. V is TRBV4-2 and J is TRBJ1-5; 7 nucleotides line up with TRBD1. CDR3 amino acids: CASSHPGTANQPQHF. DNA for the CDR3: TGTGCCAGCAGCCACCCAGGGACAGCTAATCAGCCCCAGCATTTT.